Below, one TCR beta chain is given with its context. The junction does not match germline at one end; this may be a read error. Combining a sample-barcoded 5' primer with a J-beta primer mix, a second PCR ran for about 6 to 12 cycles. Each CDR3 protein is one row after TCRdb ran MiXCR on the 5' RACE reads. Here the sample spans about 970,000 distinct CDR3 sequences, roughly 50% being singletons. Germline CDR1 MNHEY, CDR2 SVGEGT. The CDR3 spans 15 residues. The data were taken from a study of blood T cells in healthy people across ages. This sequence was found in an older woman in good health. The chain is built from TRBV6-2 or TRBV6-3 and TRBJ2-7; D may correspond to TRBD1 or TRBD2 (6 bases each). Sequenced material: blood. The CDR3 spells CASTNGGHNSYERYF. In DNA, the CDR3 is TGTGCCAGCACCAACGGGGGACATAACTCCTACGAGCGGTACTTC.